The sequence of this T cell receptor (beta chain) was determined in a study of identifying expanded T cells in peripheral blood. Generated by immunoSEQ multiplex PCR, the TCRdb table keeps only in-frame clones and is missing some. Of around 120,000 clones listed, about 80% are singletons. Notes on the study in general: Approximately 1.1 clones differed between technical replicates, versus about 17 and 20 over time.

This clone was seen a handful of times. Its specificity is unknown. This TCR came from a person aged 18-70 years in good health. Source material: blood.

The CDR3 bases are TGTGCCAGCAGCTTAAGAGGGTCAACTAATGAAAAACTGTTTTTT. Its protein product is CASSLRGSTNEKLFF. V usage is TRBV7-2 and J usage is TRBJ1-4; D not certain. The germline V gene has CDR1 SGHTA and CDR2 FQGNSA. V was shortened by 2 bases and J by 0 bases, with 7 bases between the two germline ends. This CDR3 has 15 amino acids.